These T cell receptor beta chains were read from a single sample in a study of beta chain features in type 1 diabetes. Method: immunoSEQ multiplex PCR; TCRdb's copy keeps in-frame clones and lacks some. The sample yields some 400,000 clones, around 16% seen once. Material for sequencing was naive CD4+ T cells from blood. The receptors were gathered from a woman aged 18-29 years in good health. Both conserved end residues are part of each CDR3. D genes are given only for firm matches. Not all rows give a size; the values are once, few, many and, for expanded clones, a class.

>TRBJ2-3|TRBV9|TRBD1|.
CASTETGFADTQYF
TGTGCCAGCACCGAGACAGGGTTTGCAGATACGCAGTATTTT
>TRBJ2-1|TRBV6-1|TRBD2|few
CASSVTSGTYNEQFF
TGTGCCAGCAGTGTAACTAGCGGGACCTACAATGAGCAGTTCTTC
>TRBJ2-7|TRBV5-1|.|few
CASSLEWGRNEQYF
TGCGCCAGCAGCTTGGAGTGGGGCCGTAACGAGCAGTACTTC
>TRBJ2-3|TRBV9|TRBD2|.
CASSRRLAGGPIDTQYF
TGTGCCAGCAGCCGAAGGTTAGCGGGAGGGCCGATAGATACGCAGTATTTT
>TRBJ2-3|TRBV9|.|.
CASSVAPSTDTQYF
TGTGCCAGCAGCGTAGCTCCTAGCACAGATACGCAGTATTTT
>TRBJ2-1|TRBV28|TRBD2|.
CASSSAGGGNEQFF
TGTGCCAGCAGTTCTGCGGGGGGGGGCAATGAGCAGTTCTTC
>TRBJ2-3|TRBV6-6|TRBD2|.
CASSYSSAGWTDTQYF
TGTGCCAGCAGTTACTCGTCAGCGGGATGGACAGATACGCAGTATTTT
>TRBJ2-3|TRBV9|.|.
CASSVIGGSTDTQYF
TGTGCCAGCAGCGTAATCGGCGGGAGCACAGATACGCAGTATTTT
>TRBJ1-5|TRBV19|.|.
CASGSLGTGQPQHF
TGTGCCAGTGGATCCCTGGGCACGGGGCAGCCCCAGCATTTT
>TRBJ2-4|TRBV7-2|TRBD1|.
CASSLDAGGVVTQYF
TGTGCCAGCAGCTTAGATGCAGGGGGCGTGGTGACTCAGTACTTC
>TRBJ1-3|TRBV30|.|few
CAWSVQTGSSGNTIYF
TGTGCCTGGAGTGTACAAACGGGGAGCTCTGGAAACACCATATATTTT
>TRBJ2-5|TRBV28|TRBD1|few
CASGPPGQGRSQYF
TGTGCCAGCGGACCGCCCGGACAGGGCAGGTCCCAGTACTTC
>TRBJ1-4|TRBV5-1|.|.
CASTSTATNEKLFF
TGCGCCAGCACCTCAACGGCAACTAATGAAAAACTGTTTTTT
>TRBJ2-7|TRBV28|.|.
CASTQGRYEQYF
TGTGCCAGCACCCAGGGTCGCTACGAGCAGTACTTC
>TRBJ1-2|TRBV30|.|few
CAWSVFGYGYTF
TGTGCCTGGAGTGTATTCGGCTATGGCTACACCTTC
>TRBJ2-1|TRBV6-5|TRBD1|few
CASSSDRGSYNEQFF
TGTGCCAGCAGTTCGGACAGGGGCTCCTACAATGAGCAGTTCTTC
>TRBJ2-1|TRBV5-6|TRBD2|few
CASSLALAGFEQFF
TGTGCCAGCAGCTTGGCTCTAGCGGGATTTGAGCAGTTCTTC
>TRBJ2-1|TRBV7-2|.|few
CATASHIAAYNEQFF
TGTGCCACAGCTTCCCATATAGCGGCCTACAATGAGCAGTTCTTC
>TRBJ2-7|TRBV5-1|TRBD2|.
CASSTTSGRHEQYF
TGCGCCAGCAGCACGACTAGCGGGAGGCACGAGCAGTACTTC
>TRBJ1-5|TRBV19|.|few
CASSQGLNQPQHF
TGTGCCAGTAGTCAGGGACTCAATCAGCCCCAGCATTTT
>TRBJ2-7|TRBV7-9|.|.
CASSLRSGGRPSYEQYF
TGTGCCAGCAGCTTACGGTCGGGGGGCCGCCCCTCCTACGAGCAGTACTTC
>TRBJ1-1|TRBV7-9|.|once
CASSVQVGLAAEAFF
TGTGCCAGCAGCGTCCAAGTGGGGCTGGCAGCTGAAGCTTTCTTT
>TRBJ1-1|TRBV5-1|.|.
CASSLVPGANTEAFF
TGCGCCAGCAGCTTGGTACCGGGAGCGAACACTGAAGCTTTCTTT
>TRBJ1-5|TRBV2|TRBD1|.
CASSGGGTAHQPQHF
TGTGCCAGCAGTGGGGGCGGGACAGCCCATCAGCCCCAGCATTTT
>TRBJ2-4|TRBV7-9|TRBD2|few
CASSSQTSGQNIQYF
TGTGCCAGCAGCTCCCAGACTAGCGGACAAAACATTCAGTACTTC
>TRBJ2-1|TRBV6-5|TRBD1|.
CASRATDRGWEFF
TGTGCCAGCAGAGCGACTGACAGGGGATGGGAGTTCTTC
>TRBJ2-7|TRBV6-6|TRBD2|few
CASSSTSGTYEQYF
TGTGCCAGCAGTTCGACTAGCGGGACCTACGAGCAGTACTTC
>TRBJ2-1|TRBV4-1|TRBD1|.
CASSPGQTSNEQFF
TGCGCCAGCAGCCCGGGACAGACGAGCAATGAGCAGTTCTTC
>TRBJ1-1|TRBV6-1|.|.
CASSEAGPRAEAFF
TGTGCCAGCAGTGAAGCGGGCCCGCGGGCTGAAGCTTTCTTT
>TRBJ1-1|TRBV5-1|.|.
CASSLGQYTEAFF
TGCGCCAGCAGCTTGGGGCAGTACACTGAAGCTTTCTTT
>TRBJ1-5|TRBV20-1|.|.
CSLGPQHF
TGCAGCCTCGGGCCCCAGCATTTT
>TRBJ2-7|TRBV21-1|.|.
CASSKEKFPGSYEQYF
TGTGCCAGCAGCAAAGAGAAATTCCCGGGGAGCTACGAGCAGTACTTC
>TRBJ1-1|TRBV19|.|few
CASSSSSGMKNTEAFF
TGTGCCAGTAGTAGCTCTTCCGGGATGAAGAACACTGAAGCTTTCTTT
>TRBJ1-2|TRBV15|.|few
CATSRDKGLYGYTF
TGTGCCACCAGCCGGGACAAGGGCCTCTATGGCTACACCTTC
>TRBJ2-1|TRBV19|.|.
CASSHGDSYNEQFF
TGTGCCAGTAGTCACGGAGACTCCTACAATGAGCAGTTCTTC
>TRBJ2-2|TRBV30|.|few
CAWSVLDKNTGELFF
TGTGCCTGGAGTGTACTGGACAAGAACACCGGGGAGCTGTTTTTT